The clone carrying this T cell receptor beta chain came up many times. MiXCR reprocessed the PCR reads for TCRdb. Of roughly 30,000 clones in the sample, approximately 15% are singletons; the top ten hold roughly 7%. The CDR3 consists of 14 residues. V lost 6 bases, J lost 3 bases, and 7 bases stayed unmatched. This entry is derived from a study of metastatic and nonmetastatic thyroid tumors. Until they underwent thyroid surgery, no patient had received any treatment. The source of this sequence is a female donor with papillary thyroid cancer or a benign thyroid nodule (not recorded which). Some clones in this sample may be carry-over from other donors' samples. The J gene is TRBJ1-1, the V gene TRBV12-3 or TRBV12-4, with 7 bases matching TRBD1. Specimen: blood. The CDR3 DNA is TGTGCCAGCAGCGAGACAGGGCGGCACACTGAAGCTTTCTTT. This sequence encodes CASSETGRHTEAFF.